This TCR beta chain was captured in a study of CD8 T cells in ankylosing spondylitis. This clonotype has a count of ten or more. Germline loops: CDR1 SGHTA, CDR2 FQGTGA. The V end lost 2 bases, the J end lost 0 bases, and 9 bases lay between the germline ends. The CDR3 is 15 amino acids. TCRdb independently ran MiXCR on the 5' RACE reads; one entry per CDR3 protein. The repertoire has over 100,000 distinct CDR3 sequences, about an eighth of them found once; the top ten carry about 4%. Sequencing was done on a sample of blood, either unsorted or a sorted T cell fraction (not recorded which). V and J are TRBV7-3 and TRBJ2-3; D is possibly TRBD1 (6 bases). This receptor was taken from a female donor with ankylosing spondylitis or in good health (not recorded which). CDR3 in amino acids: CASSLSGQSTDTQYF. The CDR3 DNA sequence: TGTGCCAGCAGCTTATCTGGACAGAGCACAGATACGCAGTATTTT.